Below are 8 T cell receptor beta chains sequenced from a single sample in a study of identical twins. TCRdb passed the 5' RACE reads through MiXCR, listing each CDR3 protein once. This table has some 590,000 distinct CDR3 sequences, nearly 10% appearing once. A further study also used this sample, focusing on yellow fever vaccine responses in identical twins.

Sequenced: PBMCs. Source of these receptors: a woman between 18 and 30 years old in good health.

This chain uses TRBV10-3 with TRBJ2-3; 7 nucleotides line up with TRBD2. The CDR3 is 15 residues long. J gave up 0 bases and V 6 bases, and 6 bases lay outside the gene matches. CDR1 is ENHRY, CDR2 SYGVKD, per germline. The CDR3 sequence: CAISFTSDSTDTQYF. The CDR3 DNA follows: TGTGCCATCAGCTTCACTAGCGATAGCACAGATACGCAGTATTTT.

This clonotype was counted many times. The chain carries TRBV20-1 and TRBJ1-2, with 12 bases lining up with TRBD1. Germline trimming cut 6 bases from V and 1 base from J; bases unmatched to any gene: 9. The germline gives CDR1 DFQATT, CDR2 SNEGSKA (reference sequence). The CDR3 length is 16 residues. The CDR3 DNA reads as TGCAGTGCCAGTTTGGGGACAGGGGGCAGTAACTATGGCTACACCTTC. Amino acids: CSASLGTGGSNYGYTF.

This clonotype was recorded at least ten times. This chain links TRBV4-3 with TRBJ2-5; D could derive from TRBD1 or TRBD2 (5 bases each). CDR1 LGHNA and CDR2 YSLEER come from the germline V gene. This CDR3 comprises 13 residues. The ends were cut back, 1 base at V and 2 bases at J, with 5 bases in the middle. CDR3 DNA sequence: TGCGCCAGCAGCCAAGGGGGGCAAGAGACCCAGTACTTC. Translated, it gives CASSQGGQETQYF.

This clonotype was observed many times. In nucleotides, the CDR3 is TGCAGCGTTTTGAAACTTTCAAAGAGGTCCTACGAGCAGTACTTC. This encodes CSVLKLSKRSYEQYF. V is TRBV29-1 and J is TRBJ2-7, with no clear D. Trimming left V 5 bases short and J 1 base short, with 18 bases between. Germline V gene sequence: CDR1 SQVTM, CDR2 ANQGSEA. The CDR3 covers 15 residues.

This sequence joins TRBV28 and TRBJ2-1; TRBD1 aligns across 8 bases. J lost 5 bases, V lost 10 bases, and 10 bases had no gene match. The CDR3 extends over 14 amino acids. Germline V gene lookup returns CDR1 MDHEN and CDR2 SYDVKM. CDR3 DNA sequence: TGTGCCACTCTCGAGGGACAGGCCGACAATGAGCAGTTCTTC. Its translation is CATLEGQADNEQFF.

This clonotype turned up a few times. This chain connects TRBV27 to TRBJ2-5; D might be TRBD1 (5 bases). V lost 7 bases and J lost 5, with 20 bases in between. Germline values: CDR1 MNHEY, CDR2 SMNVEV (reference sequence). The CDR3 has 15 amino acids. This chain's CDR3 is CASKPWQGTTETQYF. DNA of the CDR3: TGTGCCAGCAAGCCATGGCAGGGCACGACGGAGACCCAGTACTTC.

This clonotype was seen at least ten times. The chain uses TRBV12-3 or TRBV12-4 and TRBJ2-2; D is ambiguous. The CDR3 length is 14 residues. Trimming pared 4 bases from V and 5 bases from J, leaving 11 bases between. Here the CDR3 reads CASSSKMGTGELFF. CDR3 coding DNA: TGTGCCAGCAGTTCAAAGATGGGAACCGGGGAGCTGTTTTTT.

This clonotype was seen a few times. V usage is TRBV3-1 and J usage is TRBJ2-2; D is perhaps TRBD2 (7 bases). This CDR3 spans 16 amino acids. The germline CDR1 and CDR2 sequences are LGHDT and YNNKEL (reference sequence). Trimming left V 4 bases short and J 4 bases short, with 16 bases between. CDR3 sequence reads: CASSPKQGGVTGELFF. The CDR3 nucleotides are TGTGCCAGCAGCCCGAAACAGGGAGGGGTCACCGGGGAGCTGTTTTTT.